This T cell receptor beta chain was recovered during a study of CD8+ T cells in alopecia areata. Trimming cost V 0 bases and J 5 bases, with 6 bases left between them. Germline V gives CDR1 LGHNA, CDR2 YSLEER. CDR3 length: 13 amino acids. Extraction of RNA preceded its reverse transcription into cDNA, which served as the sequencing template. Sequencing was performed with immunoSEQ multiplex PCR; in TCRdb, only in-frame clones are kept and a portion is missing. Of roughly 150,000 clones in the sample, about 53% were seen once. This TCR was sampled from a human donor with alopecia areata. The rearrangement uses TRBV4-3 and TRBJ2-3; D unclear. This material consisted of CD8+ T cells sorted from blood, taken at week 0. CDR3 in DNA: TGCGCCAGCAGCCAAGATAACAGAGATACGCAGTATTTT. Translated: CASSQDNRDTQYF.